These 29 T cell receptor beta chains came from one sample sequenced in a study of T cells after yellow fever vaccination. MiXCR was run by TCRdb on the 5' RACE reads, yielding one entry per CDR3 protein. The sample lists about 340,000 distinct CDR3 sequences; around 12% were seen once. Sequencing used CD4+ T cells sorted from PBMCs, obtained 15 days after the yellow fever booster vaccination. Receptors were obtained from a man aged 18 to 35 who received the YFV17D yellow fever vaccine.

This clonotype was detected only a few times. This rearrangement joins TRBV2 to TRBJ1-2; 7 bases agree with TRBD1. Unmatched junction bases numbered 6, after V lost 5 bases and J lost 3 bases. Per the germline V gene, CDR1 is SNHLY and CDR2 is FYNNEI. The CDR3 contains 14 residues. CDR3 protein: CASSFPTGYYGYTF. The CDR3 DNA sequence: TGTGCCAGCAGTTTCCCGACAGGGTACTATGGCTACACCTTC.

V is TRBV5-6 and J is TRBJ2-1; 7 bases map to TRBD1. Per germline, CDR1 SGHDT and CDR2 YYEEEE. Trimming at V came to 5 bases and at J to 5 bases, leaving 4 bases not matched to a gene. The length of the CDR3 is 13 residues. The CDR3 coding sequence is TGTGCCAGCAGACAGGGGCCGCACAATGAGCAGTTCTTC. It yields the protein CASRQGPHNEQFF.

This clonotype has a handful of counts. CDR3 loop: CSARDVRGPGELFF. CDR3 coding DNA: TGCAGTGCTAGAGACGTCCGGGGACCCGGGGAGCTGTTTTTT. The chain joins TRBV20-1 to TRBJ2-2; the D gene could be TRBD1 or TRBD2 (5 bases each). The germline gives CDR1 DFQATT, CDR2 SNEGSKA (reference sequence). The CDR3 loop spans 14 amino acids. The V gene lost 0 bases and the J gene lost 6 bases, with 11 bases spanning the gap.

This clonotype showed up many times. V and J are TRBV3-1 and TRBJ2-3; D perhaps matches TRBD2 (6 bases). Trimming took off 6 bases at V and 5 bases at J, with 9 bases between the two ends. CDR3 size: 12 residues. Per the germline V gene, CDR1 is LGHDT and CDR2 is YNNKEL (reference sequence). The DNA for the CDR3 is TGTGCCAGCAGGGCCGGGGGAGATACGCAGTATTTT. This gives the protein CASRAGGDTQYF.

The chain employs TRBV6-6 and TRBJ1-1; D unclear. The CDR3 consists of 13 residues. Trimming cost V 6 bases and J 0 bases, with 8 bases left between them. Germline V gene data show CDR1 as MNHNY and CDR2 as SVGAGI (reference sequence). CDR3 residues: CASSLWVNTEAFF. The CDR3 nucleotides are TGTGCCAGCAGCTTGTGGGTGAACACTGAAGCTTTCTTT.

This clonotype was picked up a small number of times. V gene TRBV7-2 combines with J gene TRBJ2-1; 11 nucleotides align to TRBD2. The CDR3 is 17 amino acids. Losses at the gene ends were 1 base for V and 7 bases for J; bases not matched to a gene: 9. Germline CDR1 SGHTA, CDR2 FQGNSA. In DNA form, the CDR3 reads TGTGCCAGCAGCTTAGGGGCTAGCGGGGGGTCTTGGAATGAGCAGTTCTTC. Translated, it gives CASSLGASGGSWNEQFF.

The chain is built from TRBV29-1 and TRBJ2-3, with 7 bases matching TRBD1. The junction had 14 bases not matched to a gene; V was cut back by 2 bases and J by 0 bases. The CDR3 runs to 18 residues. Germline CDR1 SQVTM, CDR2 ANQGSEA. Written as DNA, the CDR3 is TGCAGCGTTGAAAGGAGGTGGACAGGAGCCACTAGCACAGATACGCAGTATTTT. Its translation is CSVERRWTGATSTDTQYF.

This clonotype has just a few counts. The rearrangement links TRBV20-1 to TRBJ2-7; tentatively, D is TRBD2 (6 bases). Germline assignment: CDR1 DFQATT and CDR2 SNEGSKA (reference sequence). Trimming removed 4 bases from V and 2 bases from J, with 12 bases in between. The CDR3 consists of 13 residues. The CDR3, as DNA: TGCAGTGCTACCCCGGGAGCTGCCTACGAGCAGTACTTC. It translates to CSATPGAAYEQYF.

The sample holds one count of this clonotype. The rearrangement uses TRBV7-2 and TRBJ1-2, with 7 bases lining up with TRBD1. After removal of 6 bases from V and 8 bases from J, the junction contained 9 bases not matched to a gene. The CDR3 is 13 residues long. Germline CDR1 is SGHTA and CDR2 is FQGNSA. The CDR3: CASSRQGDRGYTF. The CDR3 DNA sequence: TGTGCCAGCAGTAGACAGGGAGATCGGGGCTACACCTTC.

The rearrangement links TRBV5-1 to TRBJ2-7, with TRBD1 matching over 9 bases. V lost 0 bases and J lost 2; bases outside the gene matches: 3. Germline CDR1 is SGHRS and CDR2 is YFSETQ. This CDR3 spans 15 amino acids. CDR3 DNA: TGCGCCAGCAGCTTGGGGGACAGGGCCCCCTACGAGCAGTACTTC. It translates to CASSLGDRAPYEQYF.

The sample holds a few counts of this clonotype. J is TRBJ2-2 and V is TRBV5-6; D gene ambiguous. V gave up 2 bases and J gave up 2 bases, with 10 bases separating them. This CDR3 contains 15 residues. Germline V gene sequence: CDR1 SGHDT, CDR2 YYEEEE. The CDR3: CASSFRVANTGELFF. The CDR3 DNA is TGTGCCAGCAGCTTTAGGGTCGCCAACACCGGGGAGCTGTTTTTT.

This clonotype was seen only a few times. The J gene is TRBJ2-1, the V gene TRBV5-6, with 8 bases fitting TRBD2. CDR1 and CDR2 from the germline V gene are SGHDT and YYEEEE. The J segment lost 4 bases and the V segment lost 0 bases, leaving 6 bases of the junction unmatched. This CDR3 contains 16 residues. The CDR3 spells CASSLERASGYNEQFF. The CDR3 bases are TGTGCCAGCAGCTTGGAACGGGCTAGCGGGTACAATGAGCAGTTCTTC.

The sample holds many counts of this clonotype. V gene TRBV7-6 combines with J gene TRBJ1-6, with a tentative D call TRBD1 (6 bases). Germline V lookup: CDR1 SGHVS, CDR2 FNYEAQ. This CDR3 contains 19 residues. V lost 2 bases and J lost 1, with 18 bases in between. The CDR3 sequence: CASSLKSQGLRSYNSPLHF. CDR3 coding DNA: TGTGCCAGCAGCTTAAAGTCGCAGGGGCTGAGGTCCTATAATTCACCCCTCCACTTT.

This clonotype was found a few times. This rearrangement joins TRBV7-2 to TRBJ2-2, with TRBD1 matching over 9 bases. The germline CDR1 and CDR2 sequences are SGHTA and FQGNSA. The ends lost 6 bases at V and 6 bases at J; junction bases unmatched: 17. This CDR3 contains 18 residues. The chain's CDR3 is CASSLGTRRQGVSGELFF. CDR3 DNA: TGTGCCAGCAGTCTTGGGACCAGAAGACAGGGGGTTTCCGGGGAGCTGTTTTTT. The variable domain in full, completed from reference TRBV7-2 and TRBJ2-2, reads GAGVSQSPSNKVTEKGKDVELRCDPISGHTALYWYRQSLGQGLEFLIYFQGNSAPDKSGLPSDRFSAERTGGSVSTLTIQRTQQEDSAVYLCASSLGTRRQGVSGELFFGEGSRLTVL.

This clonotype was seen at least ten times. The chain joins TRBV28 to TRBJ2-2; D is perhaps TRBD1 or TRBD2 (5 bases each). The germline V and J ends were trimmed by 3 bases and 2 bases, with 16 bases remaining between them. This CDR3 contains 17 residues. Germline V lookup: CDR1 MDHEN, CDR2 SYDVKM. The CDR3 DNA is TGTGCCAGCAGTTTCCCCCCAGGGCGGGCTAACACCGGGGAGCTGTTTTTT. It translates to CASSFPPGRANTGELFF.

In this sample, this clonotype turned up a few times. The chain carries TRBV4-1 and TRBJ2-6; tentative D call: TRBD1 (5 bases). Trimming took 5 bases from V and 0 from J, leaving 17 bases between them. The CDR3 is 18 amino acids. Germline CDR1 reads MGHRA; CDR2 reads YSYEKL. The CDR3: CASSRQGSQISGANVLTF. CDR3 bases: TGCGCCAGCAGCAGGCAGGGTAGCCAGATCTCTGGGGCCAACGTCCTGACTTTC.

This clonotype was detected a few times. The J gene is TRBJ2-5, the V gene TRBV5-8, with 14 bases that match TRBD2. From germline, CDR1 is SGHTS and CDR2 YDEGEE. The CDR3 runs 16 residues. V was pared by 6 bases and J by 5 bases, with 9 bases of the junction left unmatched. Here the CDR3 reads CASTTGTSGGGETQYF. CDR3 DNA: TGTGCCAGCACGACCGGGACTAGCGGGGGAGGGGAGACCCAGTACTTC.

This clonotype has a handful of counts. CDR3 amino acids: CASEPGHETGELFF. As DNA, the CDR3 is TGCGCCAGTGAGCCGGGCCATGAAACCGGGGAGCTGTTTTTT. The V and J genes are TRBV5-1 and TRBJ2-2; D uncertain. Trimming left V 8 bases short and J 5 bases short, with 16 bases between. Germline V gene sequence: CDR1 SGHRS, CDR2 YFSETQ. The CDR3 has 14 residues.

V usage is TRBV6-5 and J usage is TRBJ2-7, with unresolved D. Germline V gene data show CDR1 as MNHEY and CDR2 as SVGAGI. The ends were cut back, 0 bases at V and 2 bases at J, with 8 bases in the middle. The CDR3 spans 14 residues. CDR3 sequence (DNA): TGTGCCAGCAGTTACTCGTGGCGGACCTACGAGCAGTACTTC. It translates to CASSYSWRTYEQYF.

This clonotype has just a few counts. This rearrangement joins TRBV20-1 to TRBJ1-6; D is perhaps TRBD1 (5 bases). The V end lost 1 base, the J end lost 7 bases, and 17 bases lay between the germline ends. The CDR3 runs to 16 residues. Germline V gene data show CDR1 as DFQATT and CDR2 as SNEGSKA (reference sequence). DNA of the CDR3: TGCAGTGCTAGAGTCGAACAGGTGCCCTCCAATTCACCCCTCCACTTT. It encodes CSARVEQVPSNSPLHF.

This clonotype came up a few times. The chain recombines TRBV4-3 with TRBJ2-5; 12 nucleotides agree with TRBD1. From germline, CDR1 is LGHNA and CDR2 YSLEER. With V trimmed by 4 bases and J by 4 bases, 4 bases remained unmatched. The CDR3 length is 15 residues. CDR3 sequence (DNA): TGCGCCAGCAGCCGAGGGACAGGGGGCTCAGAGACCCAGTACTTC. Translating gives CASSRGTGGSETQYF.

This chain links TRBV29-1 with TRBJ2-7, with D perhaps being TRBD1 or TRBD2 (5 bases each). The CDR3 has 13 amino acids. CDR1 and CDR2 (germline): SQVTM, ANQGSEA. V was clipped by 7 bases and J by 2 bases, with 15 bases between them. CDR3 sequence reads: CSAYRDGAYEQYF. The DNA for the CDR3 is TGCAGCGCCTACCGGGACGGGGCCTACGAGCAGTACTTC.

This clonotype was counted between two and nine times. J is TRBJ2-3 and V is TRBV18, with D unresolved. The CDR3 runs to 17 residues. The germline V and J ends were trimmed by 9 bases and 0 bases, with 22 bases remaining between them. Germline V gene lookup returns CDR1 KGHSH and CDR2 LQKENI. Written as DNA, the CDR3 is TGTGCCAGTAGCCATGTCGCTATATCCTCCAGCACAGATACGCAGTATTTT. It translates to CASSHVAISSSTDTQYF.

The gene calls are TRBV4-2 and TRBJ2-1, with 7 bases fitting TRBD1. CDR1 and CDR2 from the germline V gene are LGHNA and YNFKEQ. With 3 bases clipped from V and 0 bases from J, the junction kept 5 bases outside the gene matches. CDR3 length: 16 amino acids. CDR3 DNA sequence: TGTGCCAGCAGCCAGGCAGACAGGGTCTCCTACAATGAGCAGTTCTTC. It specifies CASSQADRVSYNEQFF.

This clonotype appeared a few times. The rearrangement uses TRBV20-1 and TRBJ2-1; D gene uncertain. CDR1 is DFQATT, CDR2 SNEGSKA, per germline (reference sequence). With 7 bases removed from V and 6 bases from J, the gap between germline ends came to 13 bases. This CDR3 spans 12 amino acids. As DNA, the CDR3 is TGCAGTGTGGCAGTCCGAGGCAATGAGCAGTTCTTC. This gives the protein CSVAVRGNEQFF.

The sample holds a few counts of this clonotype. The chain is built from TRBV12-3 or TRBV12-4 and TRBJ1-6; 7 nucleotides match TRBD1. Trimming cost V 6 bases and J 6 bases; bases outside gene matches: 11. The length of the CDR3 is 16 residues. The CDR3 protein is CASRSTGEDTNSPLHF. The DNA of the CDR3 is TGTGCCAGCAGGTCTACAGGGGAAGACACTAATTCACCCCTCCACTTT.

This rearrangement joins TRBV10-3 to TRBJ2-5, with 7 positions matching TRBD2. V shed 11 bases and J 1 base; nucleotides not matched to a gene: 7. The germline V gene encodes CDR1 ENHRY and CDR2 SYGVKD. This CDR3 spans 13 amino acids. Written as DNA, the CDR3 is TGTGCCTCGCTCCGACTAGCCCAAGAGACCCAGTACTTC. Its translation: CASLRLAQETQYF.

This chain connects TRBV6-5 to TRBJ2-5; D call uncertain. The V end lost 0 bases, the J end lost 4 bases, and 12 bases lay between the germline ends. CDR1 is MNHEY and CDR2 is SVGAGI in the germline V gene. This CDR3 region has 15 residues. CDR3 sequence (DNA): TGTGCCAGCAGTTACTCGAGTCGACCGGCAGAGACCCAGTACTTC. Translation gives CASSYSSRPAETQYF.

In its sample, this clonotype was seen many times. This chain links TRBV12-3 or TRBV12-4 with TRBJ1-5; tentative D call: TRBD1 (5 bases). CDR3 length equals 14 residues. V was trimmed by 2 bases and J by 3 bases, leaving 8 bases between them. The CDR3 region is CASSLQGANQPQHF. CDR3 nucleotide sequence: TGTGCCAGCAGTTTACAGGGCGCCAATCAGCCCCAGCATTTT.